Reported below is one T cell receptor (beta chain). Use of 60 Vbeta and 13 Jbeta primers characterized the PCR. Sequencing used immunoSEQ multiplex PCR; TCRdb keeps in-frame clones, though not all of them. This table has roughly 200,000 clones, roughly three quarters appearing once. This sample was included in a study of cytomegalovirus exposure and HLA in healthy donors. Study-wide background: Out of 398 genotyped donors, approximately 84% belonged to the Caucasian-associated ancestry cluster.

The source of this sequence is a male donor in good health and CMV-seronegative. Sequenced material: PBMCs.

Here the CDR3 DNA reads TGCGCCAGCAGCTTGGGCGGGAGGGCAATTAATGAGCAGTTCTTC. Translation: CASSLGGRAINEQFF. The chain combines TRBV5-1 with TRBJ2-1; TRBD2 matches 9 bases. Germline V gene data show CDR1 as SGHRS and CDR2 as YFSETQ. Unmatched junction bases numbered 5, after V lost 0 bases and J lost 7 bases. The CDR3 runs 15 residues.